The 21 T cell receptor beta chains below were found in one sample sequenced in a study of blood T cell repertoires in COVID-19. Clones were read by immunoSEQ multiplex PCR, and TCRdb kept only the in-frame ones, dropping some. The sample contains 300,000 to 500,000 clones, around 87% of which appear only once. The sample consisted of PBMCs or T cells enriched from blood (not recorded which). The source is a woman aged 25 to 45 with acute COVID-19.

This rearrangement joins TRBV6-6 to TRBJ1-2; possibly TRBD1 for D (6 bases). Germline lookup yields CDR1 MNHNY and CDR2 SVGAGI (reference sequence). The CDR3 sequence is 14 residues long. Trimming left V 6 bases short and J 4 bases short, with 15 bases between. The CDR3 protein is CASRQPGHLYGYTF. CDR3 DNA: TGTGCCAGCAGGCAACCGGGACACCTCTATGGCTACACCTTC.

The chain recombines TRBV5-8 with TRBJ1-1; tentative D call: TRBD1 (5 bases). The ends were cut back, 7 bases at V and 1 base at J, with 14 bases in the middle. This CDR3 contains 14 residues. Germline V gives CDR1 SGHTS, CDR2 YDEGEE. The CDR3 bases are TGTGCCAGCTCCGCGCGCAGGGAGAACACTGAAGCTTTCTTT. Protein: CASSARRENTEAFF.

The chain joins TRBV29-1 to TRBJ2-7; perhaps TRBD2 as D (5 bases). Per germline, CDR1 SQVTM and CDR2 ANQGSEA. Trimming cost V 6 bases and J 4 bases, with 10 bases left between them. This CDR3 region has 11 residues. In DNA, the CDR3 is TGCAGCGTGGGAGACGGTTACGAGCAGTACTTC. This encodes CSVGDGYEQYF.

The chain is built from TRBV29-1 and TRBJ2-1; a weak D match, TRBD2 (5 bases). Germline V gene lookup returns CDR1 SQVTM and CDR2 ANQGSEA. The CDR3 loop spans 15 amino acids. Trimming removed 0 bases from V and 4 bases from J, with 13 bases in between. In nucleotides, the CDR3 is TGCAGCGTTGAAGATCCCGGACGGGGATACAATGAGCAGTTCTTC. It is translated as CSVEDPGRGYNEQFF.

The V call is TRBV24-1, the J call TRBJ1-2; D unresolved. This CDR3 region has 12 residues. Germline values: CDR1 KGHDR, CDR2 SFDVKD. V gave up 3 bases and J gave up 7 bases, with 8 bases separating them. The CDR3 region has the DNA TGTGCCACCAGTGATCCCCGTCGTGGCTACACCTTC. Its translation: CATSDPRRGYTF.

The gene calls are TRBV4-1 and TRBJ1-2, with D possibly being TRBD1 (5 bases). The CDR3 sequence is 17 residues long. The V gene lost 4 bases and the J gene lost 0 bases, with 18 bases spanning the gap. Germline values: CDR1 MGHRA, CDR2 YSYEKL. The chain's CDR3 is CASSRPRSDSSNYGYTF. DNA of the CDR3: TGCGCCAGCAGCCGACCAAGAAGTGACAGTTCTAACTATGGCTACACCTTC.

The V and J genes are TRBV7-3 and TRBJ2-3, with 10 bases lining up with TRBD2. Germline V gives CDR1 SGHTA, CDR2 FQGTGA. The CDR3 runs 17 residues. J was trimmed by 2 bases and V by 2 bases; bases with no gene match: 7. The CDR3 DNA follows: TGTGCCAGCAGCTTATTGTCAGCGGGGGGGCTCACAGATACGCAGTATTTT. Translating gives CASSLLSAGGLTDTQYF.

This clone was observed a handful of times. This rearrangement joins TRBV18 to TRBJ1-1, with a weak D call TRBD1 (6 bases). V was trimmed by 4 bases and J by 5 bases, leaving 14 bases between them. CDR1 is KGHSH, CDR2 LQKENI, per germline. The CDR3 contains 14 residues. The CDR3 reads CASSLGQRGTEAFF. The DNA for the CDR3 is TGTGCCAGCTCACTAGGACAGAGAGGGACTGAAGCTTTCTTT.

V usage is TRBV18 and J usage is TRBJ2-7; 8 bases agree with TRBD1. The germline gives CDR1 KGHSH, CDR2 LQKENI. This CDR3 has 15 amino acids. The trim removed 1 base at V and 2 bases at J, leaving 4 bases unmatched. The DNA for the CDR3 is TGTGCCAGCTCACCACGCATACAGGGGGCCTACGAGCAGTACTTC. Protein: CASSPRIQGAYEQYF.

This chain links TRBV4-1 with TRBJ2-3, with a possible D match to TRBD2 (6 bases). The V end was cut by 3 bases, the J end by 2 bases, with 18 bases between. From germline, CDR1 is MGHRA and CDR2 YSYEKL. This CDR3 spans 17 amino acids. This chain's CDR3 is CASSQGIIPGVTDTQYF. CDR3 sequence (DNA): TGCGCCAGCAGCCAGGGGATAATCCCGGGGGTCACAGATACGCAGTATTTT.

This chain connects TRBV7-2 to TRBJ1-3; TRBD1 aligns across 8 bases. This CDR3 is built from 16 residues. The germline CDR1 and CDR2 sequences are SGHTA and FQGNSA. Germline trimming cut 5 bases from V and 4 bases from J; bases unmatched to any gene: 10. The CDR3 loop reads CASSPGQGLGGNTIYF. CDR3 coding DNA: TGTGCCAGCAGCCCCGGACAGGGTCTTGGCGGAAACACCATATATTTT.

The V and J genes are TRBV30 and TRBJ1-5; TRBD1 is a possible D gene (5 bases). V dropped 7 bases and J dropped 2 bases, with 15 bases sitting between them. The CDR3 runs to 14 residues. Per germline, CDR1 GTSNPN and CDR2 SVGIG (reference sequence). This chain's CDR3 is CASSSGGGNQPQHF. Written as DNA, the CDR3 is TGTGCCTCATCGTCTGGGGGGGGCAATCAGCCCCAGCATTTT.

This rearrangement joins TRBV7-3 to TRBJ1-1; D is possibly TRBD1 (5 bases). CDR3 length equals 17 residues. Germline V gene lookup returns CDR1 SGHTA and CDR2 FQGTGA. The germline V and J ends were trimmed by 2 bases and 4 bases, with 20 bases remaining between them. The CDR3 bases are TGTGCCAGCAGCTTAGGTGGGATTCTCAGTAGGGGCACTGAAGCTTTCTTT. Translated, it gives CASSLGGILSRGTEAFF.

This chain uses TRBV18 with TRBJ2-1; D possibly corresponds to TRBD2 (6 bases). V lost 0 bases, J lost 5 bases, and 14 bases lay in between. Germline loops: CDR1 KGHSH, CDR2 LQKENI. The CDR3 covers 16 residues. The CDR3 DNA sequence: TGTGCCAGCTCACCACCGGTTGGGGGGACCCACAATGAGCAGTTCTTC. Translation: CASSPPVGGTHNEQFF.

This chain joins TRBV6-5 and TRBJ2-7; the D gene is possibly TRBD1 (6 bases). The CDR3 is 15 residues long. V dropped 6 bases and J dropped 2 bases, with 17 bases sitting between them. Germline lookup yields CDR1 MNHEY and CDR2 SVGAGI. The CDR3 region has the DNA TGTGCCAGCAGCAGGGGCGGCCCGGGGACCTACGAGCAGTACTTC. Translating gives CASSRGGPGTYEQYF.

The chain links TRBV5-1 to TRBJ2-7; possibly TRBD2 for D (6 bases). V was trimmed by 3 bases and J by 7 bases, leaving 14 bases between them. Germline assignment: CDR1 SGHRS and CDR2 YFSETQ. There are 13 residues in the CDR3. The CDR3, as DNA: TGCGCCAGCAGCTCTTGGGGGGATGAGGAGCAGTACTTC. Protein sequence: CASSSWGDEEQYF.

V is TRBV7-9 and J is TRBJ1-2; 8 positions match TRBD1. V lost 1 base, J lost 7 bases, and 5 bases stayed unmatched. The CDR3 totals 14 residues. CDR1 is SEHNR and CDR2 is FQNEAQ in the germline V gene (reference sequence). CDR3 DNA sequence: TGTGCCAGCAGCTTAGACAGGGGGATTCGTGGCTACACCTTC. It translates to CASSLDRGIRGYTF.

This CDR3 is CASSLYAGAYEAFF. The CDR3 DNA sequence: TGTGCCAGCAGCTTATACGCAGGGGCCTATGAAGCTTTCTTT. The chain is built from TRBV7-2 and TRBJ1-1, with a possible D match to TRBD1 (6 bases). The CDR3 covers 14 residues. Germline CDR1 is SGHTA and CDR2 is FQGNSA. Deletions cut 2 bases from V and 7 bases from J, with 14 bases between.

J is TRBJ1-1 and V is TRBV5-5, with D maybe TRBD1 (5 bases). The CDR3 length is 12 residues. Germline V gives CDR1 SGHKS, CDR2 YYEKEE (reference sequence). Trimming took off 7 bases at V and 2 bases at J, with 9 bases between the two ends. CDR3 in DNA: TGTGCCAGCGCAGGGTTAAACACTGAAGCTTTCTTT. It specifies CASAGLNTEAFF.

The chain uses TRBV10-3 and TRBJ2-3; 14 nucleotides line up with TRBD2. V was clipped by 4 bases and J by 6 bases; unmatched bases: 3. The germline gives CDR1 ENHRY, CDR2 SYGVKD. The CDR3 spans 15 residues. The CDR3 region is CAISGGLAGEDTQYF. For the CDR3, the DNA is TGTGCCATCAGTGGGGGACTAGCGGGGGAGGATACGCAGTATTTT.

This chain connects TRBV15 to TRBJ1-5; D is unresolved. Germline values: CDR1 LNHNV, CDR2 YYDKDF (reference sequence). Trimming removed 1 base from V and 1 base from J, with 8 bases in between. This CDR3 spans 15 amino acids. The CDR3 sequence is CATSRGIASNQPQHF. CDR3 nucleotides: TGTGCCACCAGCAGAGGTATAGCGAGCAATCAGCCCCAGCATTTT.